This T cell receptor beta chain was identified during a study of T cells expressing NK-cell markers. Study-level information: Underlying the TCR beta repertoires were sorted CD3+CD56+NKG2C+, CD3+CD56+NKG2C- and CD3+CD56-NKG2C+ T cells.

TCRdb re-called the 5' RACE reads, yielding one record per CDR3 amino acid sequence without DNA. This sample's clone table lists some 300,000 distinct CDR3 sequences. Germline loops: CDR1 MGHRA, CDR2 YSYEKL. The CDR3 is 13 residues long. The chain couples TRBV4-1 to TRBJ1-3. The source material was blood T cells: a sorted CD56 or NKG2C T cell subset, CD4+ or CD8+ T cells, or bulk PBMC T cells (not recorded which). The source is a man aged 18 to 29 in good health. CDR3 amino acids: CASSQISGNTIYF.